This TCR beta chain was observed in a study of blood T cell repertoires in COVID-19. Study details: Acute-phase and convalescent COVID-19 samples originated in the United States, Italy and Spain. Sample material is recorded as cDNA or gDNA derived from T cells, B-cell-depleted T cells, or PBMCs.

Some clones are missing from TCRdb's copy, which holds only in-frame ones; the method was immunoSEQ multiplex PCR. This sample yields 40,000 to 55,000 clones, of which around 88% are seen a single time; about 15% belongs to the top ten. Germline lookup yields CDR1 SGHNT and CDR2 YENEEA. The trim removed 2 bases at V and 2 bases at J, leaving 5 bases unmatched. The CDR3 runs to 15 residues. The receptor was derived from a human donor in a cohort sampled during active COVID-19. Specimen: peripheral blood. The V gene is TRBV11-3, the J gene TRBJ2-7; 8 bases are a match to TRBD1. The CDR3 sequence is CASSLMGTGPYEQYF. Written as DNA, the CDR3 is TGTGCCAGCAGCTTAATGGGGACAGGTCCCTACGAGCAGTACTTC.